The entry that follows covers one TCR beta chain sequence. The antigen remains unidentified. TCRdb keeps only in-frame clones here, not all; method: immunoSEQ multiplex PCR. The table lists some 99,000 clones, over 75% of them singletons. The sample originates from a study of T cell responses to AZD1222 COVID-19 vaccine. Pooling covered second doses at about 4 or about 12 weeks. The germline CDR1 and CDR2 sequences are SGDLS and YYNGEE. V gave up 1 base and J gave up 1 base, with 17 bases separating them. The length of the CDR3 is 18 residues. Overall study results and limits: Of the AZD1222 recipients, only 5 or 6 were seropositive at baseline.

The chain carries TRBV9 and TRBJ2-2, with D unclear. This TCR derives from an adult who received the AZD1222 COVID-19 vaccine. Sequences were derived from peripheral blood, sampled 28 days after the second AZD1222 dose. This chain's CDR3 is CASSVPQTAVVNTGELFF. In DNA, the CDR3 is TGTGCCAGCAGCGTACCACAGACGGCCGTAGTGAACACCGGGGAGCTGTTTTTT.